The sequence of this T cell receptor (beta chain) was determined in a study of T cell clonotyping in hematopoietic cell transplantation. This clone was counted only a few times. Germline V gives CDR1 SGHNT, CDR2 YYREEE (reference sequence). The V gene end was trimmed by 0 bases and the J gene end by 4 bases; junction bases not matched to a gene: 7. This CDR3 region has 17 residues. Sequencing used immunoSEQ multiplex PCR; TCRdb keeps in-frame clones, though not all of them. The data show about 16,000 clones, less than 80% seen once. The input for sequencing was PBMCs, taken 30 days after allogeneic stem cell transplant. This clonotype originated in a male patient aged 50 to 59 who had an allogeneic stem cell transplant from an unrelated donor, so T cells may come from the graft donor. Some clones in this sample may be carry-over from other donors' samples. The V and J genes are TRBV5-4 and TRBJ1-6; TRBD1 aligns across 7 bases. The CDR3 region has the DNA TGTGCCAGCAGCTTGGGTGGTAGGGGACAGTATAATTCACCCCTCCACTTT. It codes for CASSLGGRGQYNSPLHF.